Below are 21 T cell receptor beta chains sequenced from a single sample in a study of spatial heterogeneity in lung cancer. Time point of the sample: blood at routine non-recurrence follow-up after resection. TCRdb ran MiXCR on the 5' RACE reads and lists one entry per CDR3 protein. The sample carries about 36,000 distinct CDR3 sequences, roughly 8% recorded once. The sample here was PBMCs, taken at follow-up. These receptors came from a male donor with early-stage non-small cell lung cancer.

Many counts were recorded for this clonotype. The chain uses TRBV29-1 and TRBJ2-3; D is ambiguous. This CDR3 region has 12 residues. The germline CDR1 and CDR2 sequences are SQVTM and ANQGSEA. V was cut by 6 bases and J by 5 bases, with 12 bases left in between. In nucleotides, the CDR3 is TGCAGCGTCGCGGAACTACTAGATACGCAGTATTTT. It translates to CSVAELLDTQYF.

This clonotype was recorded many times. The chain employs TRBV29-1 and TRBJ1-1, with unresolved D. This CDR3 comprises 13 residues. CDR1 is SQVTM and CDR2 is ANQGSEA in the germline V gene. Trimming stripped 1 base from V and 4 bases from J, with 10 bases between. In DNA, the CDR3 is TGCAGCGTTGAAGGGGTGTTCGGCACTGAAGCTTTCTTT. Its protein product is CSVEGVFGTEAFF.

The table lists this clonotype with many counts. V and J are TRBV5-1 and TRBJ2-1; D tentatively fits TRBD1 or TRBD2 (7 bases each). The CDR3 is made up of 14 amino acids. V was shortened by 4 bases and J by 9 bases, with 17 bases between the two germline ends. Germline V CDR1 and CDR2: SGHRS, YFSETQ. The CDR3 bases are TGCGCCAGCAGCCCAGGGGGGGTTGGCAGTGAGCAGTTCTTC. It translates to CASSPGGVGSEQFF.

This clonotype was counted ten times or more. The chain is built from TRBV11-2 and TRBJ2-2, with D hard to call. The CDR3 is made up of 13 amino acids. Germline assignment: CDR1 SGHAT and CDR2 FQNNGV. Trimming took 5 bases from V and 5 from J, leaving 9 bases between them. The CDR3 loop is CASSPLQTGELFF. CDR3 nucleotides: TGTGCCAGCAGCCCACTTCAGACCGGGGAGCTGTTTTTT.

This clonotype was recorded at least ten times. CDR3: CASRDPGLETGELFF. CDR3 sequence (DNA): TGTGCCAGCAGGGACCCGGGACTCGAGACCGGGGAGCTGTTTTTT. V is TRBV9 and J is TRBJ2-2; possibly TRBD2 for D (6 bases). The CDR3 spans 15 residues. V was trimmed by 5 bases and J by 5 bases, leaving 16 bases between them. The V gene's germline CDR1 is SGDLS and CDR2 YYNGEE.

This clonotype was picked up many times. The CDR3 spells CASSFSMGELFF. The CDR3 DNA reads as TGTGCCAGCAGTTTCTCAATGGGGGAGCTGTTTTTT. This chain joins TRBV12-3 or TRBV12-4 and TRBJ2-2; D unresolved. This CDR3 has 12 amino acids. V gave up 3 bases and J gave up 8 bases, with 7 bases separating them.

This clonotype is medium-sized. The rearrangement links TRBV19 to TRBJ1-1; 8 nucleotides match TRBD1. The CDR3 consists of 14 residues. V dropped 7 bases and J dropped 5; count of bases not matched to a gene: 9. The germline V gene has CDR1 LNHDA and CDR2 SQIVND (reference sequence). CDR3 sequence: CASTLGQGTTEAFF. In DNA, the CDR3 is TGTGCCAGTACCCTAGGACAGGGAACAACTGAAGCTTTCTTT. Variable domain in full (rest from reference TRBV19 and TRBJ1-1): DGGITQSPKYLFRKEGQNVTLSCEQNLNHDAMYWYRQDPGQGLRLIYYSQIVNDFQKGDIAEGYSVSREKKESFPLTVTSAQKNPTAFYLCASTLGQGTTEAFFGQGTRLTVV.

This clonotype was observed many times. A read error may produce the germline difference seen at one junction end. The chain is built from TRBV3-1 and TRBJ1-3; TRBD1 matches 12 bases. CDR3 length equals 21 residues. CDR1 and CDR2 (germline): LGHDT, YNNKEL (reference sequence). In nucleotides, the CDR3 is TGTGCCAGCAGCCAAGATTGGCCCCTGGGACAGGGGGCTCTATCTGAAAACACCATATATTTT. This translates into CASSQDWPLGQGALSENTIYF.

There are many counts of this clonotype. The CDR3 region has the DNA TGTGCCAGCAGCGACTCGAGGCTGAGGGGGAACACCGGGGAGCTGTTTTTT. Its translation is CASSDSRLRGNTGELFF. The V gene is TRBV9, the J gene TRBJ2-2, with D possibly being TRBD1 or TRBD2 (5 bases each). The germline V gene has CDR1 SGDLS and CDR2 YYNGEE. The CDR3 is made up of 17 amino acids. V was cut by 3 bases and J by 1 base, with 16 bases left in between.

This clonotype was recorded at least ten times. This rearrangement joins TRBV28 to TRBJ2-1; D not resolved. The germline V and J ends were trimmed by 7 bases and 0 bases, with 4 bases remaining between them. CDR3 length equals 12 residues. Looked up from germline, CDR1 is MDHEN and CDR2 is SYDVKM. CDR3 amino acids: CASTSSYNEQFF. DNA of the CDR3: TGTGCCAGCACTTCCTCCTACAATGAGCAGTTCTTC.

There are a few counts of this clonotype. This chain uses TRBV29-1 with TRBJ2-1; 11 bases match TRBD1. The CDR3 length is 13 residues. The germline V gene has CDR1 SQVTM and CDR2 ANQGSEA. The V gene end was trimmed by 1 base and the J gene end by 8 bases; junction bases not matched to a gene: 1. The CDR3 region has the DNA TGCAGCGTTGAAGGGACAGGGGGCTATGAGCAGTTCTTC. The encoded protein is CSVEGTGGYEQFF.

There are a few counts of this clonotype. The V gene is TRBV7-9, the J gene TRBJ1-4; 9 bases match TRBD1. Germline V gives CDR1 SEHNR, CDR2 FQNEAQ (reference sequence). The CDR3 runs to 14 residues. The V segment lost 5 bases and the J segment 6 bases; nucleotides outside the gene matches: 4. CDR3: CASSPQGADEKLFF. The CDR3 DNA follows: TGTGCCAGCAGCCCACAGGGGGCTGATGAAAAACTGTTTTTT.

This clonotype was detected ten times or more. This sequence joins TRBV11-3 and TRBJ2-1, with TRBD1 matching 10 bases. The germline gives CDR1 SGHNT, CDR2 YENEEA. This CDR3 contains 15 residues. The V and J ends lost 3 bases and 2 bases, in that order; junction bases with no gene match: 1. This CDR3 reads CASSLGQGPYNEQFF. CDR3 DNA: TGTGCCAGCAGCTTGGGACAGGGGCCCTACAATGAGCAGTTCTTC.

This clonotype has a single count. As DNA, the CDR3 is TGCGCCAGCAGCGGGAGACTAGCGGGTAGCAATGAGCAGTTCTTC. This translates into CASSGRLAGSNEQFF. V usage is TRBV5-1 and J usage is TRBJ2-1; 10 bases line up with TRBD2. The germline gives CDR1 SGHRS, CDR2 YFSETQ. After removal of 4 bases from V and 6 bases from J, the junction contained 7 bases not matched to a gene. This CDR3 spans 15 amino acids.

This clonotype was observed many times. The rearrangement uses TRBV30 and TRBJ2-5; the D is unclear. The CDR3 runs to 10 residues. V lost 1 base to trimming and J lost 5 bases, with 2 bases between them. In germline, CDR1 is GTSNPN, CDR2 SVGIG (reference sequence). CDR3 nucleotides: TGTGCCTGGAGTGGTGAGACCCAGTACTTC. Its protein is CAWSGETQYF.

This clonotype was seen repeatedly, ten times or more. The chain joins TRBV6-5 to TRBJ2-7; 12 bases map to TRBD1. CDR3 length: 14 amino acids. The junction had 6 bases not matched to a gene; V was cut back by 6 bases and J by 6 bases. Germline V gives CDR1 MNHEY, CDR2 SVGAGI. This CDR3 reads CASRSGTGGFEQYF. The CDR3 DNA sequence: TGTGCCAGCAGGTCCGGGACAGGGGGCTTCGAGCAGTACTTC.

This clonotype has a count of ten or more. This chain connects TRBV13 to TRBJ1-2; D gene ambiguous. The V gene lost 4 bases and the J gene lost 7 bases, with 13 bases spanning the gap. The germline CDR1 and CDR2 sequences are PRHDT and FYEKMQ (reference sequence). There are 13 residues in the CDR3. CDR3 amino acids: CASSSGNIFGYTF. The CDR3 region has the DNA TGTGCCAGCAGCTCGGGGAACATCTTTGGCTACACCTTC. Combining the CDR3 with reference TRBV13 and TRBJ1-2 gives the whole variable domain AAGVIQSPRHLIKEKRETATLKCYPIPRHDTVYWYQQGPGQDPQFLISFYEKMQSDKGSIPDRFSAQQFSDYHSELNMSSLELGDSALYFCASSSGNIFGYTFGSGTRLTVV.

This clonotype came up many times. The chain couples TRBV11-2 to TRBJ2-3; D ambiguous. This CDR3 is built from 13 residues. Germline CDR1 reads SGHAT; CDR2 reads FQNNGV. V was clipped by 0 bases and J by 2 bases, with 3 bases between them. CDR3 protein: CASSLETTDTQYF. The CDR3, as DNA: TGTGCCAGCAGCTTAGAAACCACAGATACGCAGTATTTT.

The sample holds many counts of this clonotype. The J gene is TRBJ2-7, the V gene TRBV27; D might be TRBD1 or TRBD2, each matching 5 bases. This CDR3 comprises 14 residues. CDR1 MNHEY and CDR2 SMNVEV come from the germline V gene (reference sequence). The germline V and J ends were trimmed by 5 bases and 3 bases, with 14 bases remaining between them. The CDR3 DNA reads as TGTGCCAGCAGTGACGCCTTTGGGGGCTACGAGCAGTACTTC. Amino acid sequence: CASSDAFGGYEQYF.

This clonotype was seen many times. This chain connects TRBV10-3 to TRBJ1-1, with TRBD1 matching 8 bases. Germline lookup yields CDR1 ENHRY and CDR2 SYGVKD. The CDR3 contains 12 residues. V shed 6 bases, J shed 5 bases, and the junction held 2 bases outside the gene matches. CDR3 in amino acids: CAIRGQATEAFF. The CDR3 DNA sequence: TGTGCCATCAGGGGACAGGCGACTGAAGCTTTCTTT.

At least ten counts were recorded for this clonotype. The chain combines TRBV4-2 with TRBJ2-3; TRBD2 agrees at 11 bases. CDR1 and CDR2 (germline): LGHNA, YNFKEQ. The CDR3 loop spans 16 amino acids. V lost 6 bases and J lost 2; bases outside the gene matches: 7. The CDR3 protein is CASSSLAGGPTDTQYF. CDR3 coding DNA: TGTGCCAGCAGTTCCCTAGCGGGGGGACCCACAGATACGCAGTATTTT.